This T cell receptor beta chain was retrieved from a study of cytomegalovirus exposure and HLA in healthy donors. As for the study in general: In an earlier analysis, 117 million unique TCR beta sequences were found from approximately 170 million T cells.

Study-level points and caveats: Donors were assumed by presence/absence analyses to have roughly uniform sequencing depth. The records held CMV serostatus as the only immune exposure information. While the bulk of TCR sequences proved rare, some public TCRs turned up in many donors.

PCR involved 60 Vbeta and 13 Jbeta primers. The protocol was immunoSEQ multiplex PCR, while the TCRdb copy is restricted to in-frame clones and leaves out a portion. The table shows roughly 130,000 clones, with about four fifths occurring only once. Concerning this clone: Its antigen is currently unknown.

The source of this sequence is a man aged 18 to 35 in good health and CMV-seronegative. Sequencing used PBMCs.

CDR3 sequence (DNA): TGCGCCAGCAGCTCCCCGGATAGGGGATTTGGGGAGACCCAGTACTTC. Translated: CASSSPDRGFGETQYF. The J gene is TRBJ2-5, the V gene TRBV5-1, with D maybe TRBD1 (5 bases). Between the trimmed V and J ends, which lost 3 bases and 5 bases, there was a span of 20 bases. Germline assignment: CDR1 SGHRS and CDR2 YFSETQ. This CDR3 has 16 residues. The whole variable domain, filled in from reference TRBV5-1 and TRBJ2-5, reads KAGVTQTPRYLIKTRGQQVTLSCSPISGHRSVSWYQQTPGQGLQFLFEYFSETQRNKGNFPGRFSGRQFSNSRSEMNVSTLELGDSALYLCASSSPDRGFGETQYFGPGTRLLVL.